Presented here are 17 T cell receptor beta chains from one specimen sequenced in a study of PD-1 blockade in classical Hodgkin lymphoma. This table comes from immunoSEQ multiplex PCR, and its TCRdb copy is limited to in-frame clones, with some not included. The profile shows 80,000 to 100,000 clones, just over 90% of them singletons. Indicated time point: cycle 4 day 1 (C4D1), after five to seven weeks of nivolumab. Every patient was affected by relapse after autologous stem cell transplantation, while exposure to brentuximab vedotin was not uniform. The sample in question was peripheral blood mononuclear cells (PBMCs), obtained before the fourth cycle of nivolumab. The receptors originated from a human donor with classical Hodgkin lymphoma.

This chain links TRBV12-5 with TRBJ2-3, with D tentatively TRBD1 or TRBD2 (5 bases each). Germline loops: CDR1 LGHNT, CDR2 FRNRAP. The CDR3 loop spans 18 amino acids. V was clipped by 1 base and J by 4 bases, with 21 bases between them. CDR3 amino acids: CASGLATPMGPGPDTQYF. Written as DNA, the CDR3 is TGTGCTAGTGGTTTGGCGACCCCAATGGGACCAGGGCCAGATACGCAGTATTTT.

CDR3 nucleotide sequence: TGTGCCAGCAGCCTCGGTGGCGGGAGATCATACGAGCAGTACTTC. Translation gives CASSLGGGRSYEQYF. V usage is TRBV5-4 and J usage is TRBJ2-7; 7 positions agree with TRBD2. This CDR3 contains 15 residues. Germline-derived CDR1 and CDR2 are SGHNT and YYREEE (reference sequence). V was clipped by 4 bases and J by 4 bases; unmatched bases: 11.

The V call is TRBV2, the J call TRBJ2-2; 8 bases are shared with TRBD1. Germline CDR1 SNHLY, CDR2 FYNNEI. The CDR3 has 13 amino acids. Trimming took 7 bases from V and 6 from J; bases not matched to a gene: 4. CDR3 in amino acids: CASTEQGAGELFF. In DNA form, the CDR3 reads TGTGCCAGCACCGAACAGGGGGCCGGGGAGCTGTTTTTT.

A few counts support this clone. The chain carries TRBV11-2 and TRBJ1-2, with D possibly TRBD1 on 5 matching bases. This CDR3 comprises 13 residues. The ends were cut back, 2 bases at V and 8 bases at J, with 12 bases in the middle. The germline V gene encodes CDR1 SGHAT and CDR2 FQNNGV. The CDR3, as DNA: TGTGCCAGCAGCTTACTTGGGGGTGGGGGCTACACCTTC. As protein: CASSLLGGGGYTF.

The chain carries TRBV5-1 and TRBJ2-7; 7 bases agree with TRBD2. Germline loops: CDR1 SGHRS, CDR2 YFSETQ. V trimming: 1 base; J trimming: 2 bases; junction bases outside the gene matches: 6. The CDR3 runs 15 residues. The CDR3 DNA sequence: TGCGCCAGCAGCTTGTCTAGCGGCCACCCCTACGAGCAGTACTTC. Encoded protein: CASSLSSGHPYEQYF.

The rearrangement uses TRBV7-2 and TRBJ2-1, with 8 nucleotides matching TRBD1. In germline, CDR1 is SGHTA, CDR2 FQGNSA. V trimming: 5 bases; J trimming: 4 bases; junction bases outside the gene matches: 7. The CDR3 is 15 amino acids. The CDR3 region has the DNA TGTGCCAGCAGCCGTCCCGACAGGGGATACAATGAGCAGTTCTTC. As protein: CASSRPDRGYNEQFF.

The chain carries TRBV27 and TRBJ2-3, with TRBD2 identical over 9 bases. V lost 5 bases, J lost 6 bases, and 6 bases stayed unmatched. Germline V lookup: CDR1 MNHEY, CDR2 SMNVEV (reference sequence). The CDR3 totals 14 residues. The CDR3 DNA follows: TGTGCCAGCAGTACGGGGACTAGCTGGGATACGCAGTATTTT. It yields the protein CASSTGTSWDTQYF.

The V gene is TRBV5-4, the J gene TRBJ2-3; 9 bases match TRBD2. The junction had 4 bases not matched to a gene; V was cut back by 4 bases and J by 1 base. The CDR3 totals 15 residues. Looked up from germline, CDR1 is SGHNT and CDR2 is YYREEE (reference sequence). CDR3 sequence (DNA): TGTGCCAGCAGCGCTAGCGGGATGGGCACAGATACGCAGTATTTT. This codes for CASSASGMGTDTQYF.

The rearrangement uses TRBV6-5 and TRBJ2-1; TRBD1 matches 9 bases. Germline CDR1 is MNHEY and CDR2 is SVGAGI. The junction had 13 bases not matched to a gene; V was cut back by 8 bases and J by 8 bases. The CDR3 contains 15 residues. Written as DNA, the CDR3 is TGTGCCAGCCGGGACCGGGACAGGGTCTTTGATGAGCAGTTCTTC. Its translation is CASRDRDRVFDEQFF.

The chain uses TRBV28 and TRBJ1-2; no clear D. The germline V gene encodes CDR1 MDHEN and CDR2 SYDVKM. This CDR3 comprises 15 residues. Trimming pared 2 bases from V and 4 bases from J, leaving 14 bases between. CDR3 sequence: CASSLPRVGIYGYTF. In DNA, the CDR3 is TGTGCCAGCAGTTTACCGAGGGTGGGAATCTATGGCTACACCTTC.

A few counts support this clone. The chain is built from TRBV21-1 and TRBJ1-2. TRBV21-1 is a pseudogene. The CDR3 loop spans 16 amino acids. The CDR3 sequence is CASPPKACGQGYGYTF. For the CDR3, the DNA is TGTGCCAGCCCCCCGAAGGCATGCGGGCAGGGTTATGGCTACACCTTC.

The chain links TRBV4-1 to TRBJ1-4; D may be TRBD1 (5 bases). This CDR3 has 18 residues. V dropped 7 bases and J dropped 0 bases, with 21 bases sitting between them. Per germline, CDR1 MGHRA and CDR2 YSYEKL. The CDR3 DNA is TGCGCCAGCACCGAGAGGGGTTTCCCGGCGGCAACTAATGAAAAACTGTTTTTT. Translating gives CASTERGFPAATNEKLFF.

J is TRBJ2-2 and V is TRBV9; 7 positions agree with TRBD1. Germline assignment: CDR1 SGDLS and CDR2 YYNGEE. V lost 0 bases to trimming and J lost 3 bases; unmatched junction nucleotides: 8. The CDR3 runs 17 residues. The CDR3, as DNA: TGTGCCAGCAGCGTAGATGTCGCAGGGGGTTACACCGGGGAGCTGTTTTTT. It yields the protein CASSVDVAGGYTGELFF.

The chain is built from TRBV6-4 and TRBJ2-7; TRBD1 aligns across 9 bases. The ends lost 8 bases at V and 5 bases at J; junction bases unmatched: 7. The CDR3 is 13 amino acids. CDR1 MRHNA and CDR2 SNTAGT come from the germline V gene. CDR3 loop: CASYGNRGHEQYF. The CDR3 DNA sequence: TGTGCCAGCTACGGGAACAGGGGGCACGAGCAGTACTTC.

The chain carries TRBV4-2 and TRBJ2-5; D gene uncertain. Between the trimmed V and J ends, which lost 0 bases and 7 bases, there was a span of 9 bases. This CDR3 is built from 13 residues. The germline V gene encodes CDR1 LGHNA and CDR2 YNFKEQ. The CDR3: CASSQDPLRTQYF. The CDR3 region has the DNA TGTGCCAGCAGCCAAGACCCACTGAGGACCCAGTACTTC.

The genes are TRBV28 and TRBJ2-7; no definite D call. The CDR3 sequence is 11 residues long. Germline V gene data show CDR1 as MDHEN and CDR2 as SYDVKM. Trimming cost V 5 bases and J 3 bases, with 5 bases left between them. The DNA for the CDR3 is TGTGCCAGCAGTCCTAACTACGAGCAGTACTTC. As protein: CASSPNYEQYF.

This sequence joins TRBV6-5 and TRBJ1-2; TRBD1 agrees at 10 bases. CDR3 size: 15 residues. CDR1 MNHEY and CDR2 SVGAGI come from the germline V gene. V was clipped by 2 bases and J by 5 bases; unmatched bases: 5. CDR3 loop: CASSYPGTGVYGYTF. CDR3 DNA sequence: TGTGCCAGCAGTTACCCTGGGACAGGGGTTTATGGCTACACCTTC.